The next 27 T cell receptor beta chains were all read from a single sample in a study of blood T cell repertoires in COVID-19. This table comes from immunoSEQ multiplex PCR, and its TCRdb copy is limited to in-frame clones, with some not included. The sample lists around 250,000 clones, around 90% occurring once. Sequenced material: peripheral blood. The source is a woman aged 55-70 years with COVID-19, enrolled during active disease.

The table lists this clone with a few counts. This sequence joins TRBV27 and TRBJ1-1, with unresolved D. V shed 6 bases and J shed 7 bases, with 12 bases lying between them. Germline CDR1 MNHEY, CDR2 SMNVEV (reference sequence). The CDR3 covers 12 residues. CDR3 in DNA: TGTGCCAGCAGCTTTATCACCGGTGAAGCTTTCTTT. Amino acid sequence: CASSFITGEAFF.

The chain employs TRBV3-1 (or the pseudogene TRBV3-2) and TRBJ2-7; D uncertain. The CDR3 length is 12 residues. The germline V and J ends were trimmed by 4 bases and 6 bases, with 10 bases remaining between them. Germline assignment: CDR1 LGHDT and CDR2 YNNKEL (reference sequence). For the CDR3, the DNA is TGTGCCAGCAGCCCTTACAGTAGCGAGCAGTACTTC. Protein product: CASSPYSSEQYF.

The chain is built from TRBV7-2 and TRBJ1-2; possible D gene TRBD1, 6 bases. CDR3 length: 17 amino acids. Germline CDR1 SGHTA, CDR2 FQGNSA. The ends were cut back, 2 bases at V and 4 bases at J, with 20 bases in the middle. CDR3: CASSLPASTTGVYGYTF. DNA for the CDR3: TGTGCCAGCAGCTTACCCGCGAGTACGACAGGCGTCTATGGCTACACCTTC.

This chain links TRBV2 with TRBJ2-1, with D possibly matching TRBD1 (6 bases). The CDR3 runs to 16 residues. The V gene lost 7 bases and the J gene lost 0 bases, with 16 bases spanning the gap. Germline V gene data show CDR1 as SNHLY and CDR2 as FYNNEI. In DNA, the CDR3 is TGTGCCAGCACCCAAAGGGGGTTTAGCTCCTACAATGAGCAGTTCTTC. As protein: CASTQRGFSSYNEQFF.

This chain connects TRBV4-3 to TRBJ1-4; no definite D call. There are 14 residues in the CDR3. The germline gives CDR1 LGHNA, CDR2 YSLEER. Trimming took 1 base from V and 8 from J, leaving 11 bases between them. DNA of the CDR3: TGCGCCAGCAGCCAAGGTGGGGAGCGAGAAAAACTGTTTTTT. As protein: CASSQGGEREKLFF.

The J gene is TRBJ1-4, the V gene TRBV4-2, with a tentative D call TRBD1 (5 bases). V was cut by 4 bases and J by 7 bases, with 19 bases left in between. The CDR3 has 16 residues. In germline, CDR1 is LGHNA, CDR2 YNFKEQ. The CDR3 nucleotides read TGTGCCAGCAGCCCCCCAGTGGCGGGGCTTGGTGAAAAACTGTTTTTT. It encodes CASSPPVAGLGEKLFF.

The J gene is TRBJ1-1, the V gene TRBV12-3 or TRBV12-4; no clear D. V dropped 3 bases and J dropped 5 bases, with 10 bases sitting between them. This CDR3 is 13 amino acids long. CDR3 amino acids: CASSFVAPTEAFF. As DNA, the CDR3 is TGTGCCAGCAGTTTTGTGGCTCCGACTGAAGCTTTCTTT.

The rearrangement uses TRBV2 and TRBJ2-5, with a possible D match to TRBD1 (5 bases). Germline values: CDR1 SNHLY, CDR2 FYNNEI. Trimming cost V 2 bases and J 2 bases, with 12 bases left between them. This CDR3 is 15 amino acids long. The DNA for the CDR3 is TGTGCCAGCAGTGAATTGTTGCAGGGACAAGAGACCCAGTACTTC. Translating gives CASSELLQGQETQYF.

Here the CDR3 reads CASRLRGQTGELFF. CDR3 DNA: TGTGCCAGCAGACTCAGGGGGCAAACCGGGGAGCTGTTTTTT. This chain links TRBV2 with TRBJ2-2, with 8 bases matching TRBD1. The CDR3 runs 14 residues. Per the germline V gene, CDR1 is SNHLY and CDR2 is FYNNEI. V trimming: 6 bases; J trimming: 5 bases; junction bases outside the gene matches: 5.

The chain has TRBV6-5 and TRBJ2-1; possible D gene TRBD1, 6 bases. With 5 bases removed from V and 4 bases from J, the gap between germline ends came to 15 bases. Germline CDR1 reads MNHEY; CDR2 reads SVGAGI. The CDR3 totals 15 residues. The DNA for the CDR3 is TGTGCCAGCAGTCGTACAGGGAGTTCGTACAATGAGCAGTTCTTC. Protein sequence: CASSRTGSSYNEQFF.

The chain joins TRBV19 to TRBJ1-2, with TRBD1 matching over 8 bases. The CDR3 is 14 residues long. The germline CDR1 and CDR2 sequences are LNHDA and SQIVND (reference sequence). V lost 5 bases and J lost 5; bases outside the gene matches: 7. The DNA of the CDR3 is TGTGCCAGTAGTTCCCAGACAGGGGCTTATGGCTACACCTTC. This codes for CASSSQTGAYGYTF.

This chain uses TRBV7-3 with TRBJ2-1, with TRBD1 identical over 10 bases. The CDR3 has 15 residues. Trimming cost V 5 bases and J 7 bases; bases outside gene matches: 8. Germline CDR1 and CDR2: SGHTA and FQGTGA. The CDR3 DNA reads TGTGCCAGCAGCCTTGGGACAGGGGCTCGGAATGAGCAGTTCTTC. Its translation: CASSLGTGARNEQFF.

The chain links TRBV9 to TRBJ2-2; D is unresolved. The CDR3 contains 15 residues. The V end lost 4 bases, the J end lost 2 bases, and 12 bases lay between the germline ends. Germline-derived CDR1 and CDR2 are SGDLS and YYNGEE. DNA of the CDR3: TGTGCCAGCAGCTCTGTTGCGTTAAACACCGGGGAGCTGTTTTTT. This encodes CASSSVALNTGELFF.

The chain employs TRBV7-2 and TRBJ2-1; TRBD2 agrees at 16 bases. The germline gives CDR1 SGHTA, CDR2 FQGNSA. This CDR3 has 15 amino acids. CDR3 bases: TGTGCTAGCGCCCAGGGACTAGCGGGGGGGAATGAGCAGTTCTTC. This sequence encodes CASAQGLAGGNEQFF.

Here the CDR3 reads CASSHATPNTEAFF. The CDR3 nucleotides are TGTGCCAGCAGCCATGCTACTCCAAACACTGAAGCTTTCTTT. The rearrangement uses TRBV3-1 (or the pseudogene TRBV3-2) and TRBJ1-1; D unclear. The V gene lost 3 bases and the J gene lost 2 bases, with 10 bases spanning the gap. There are 14 residues in the CDR3. Germline V lookup: CDR1 LGHDT, CDR2 YNNKEL (reference sequence).

This clone has just one count. The rearrangement links TRBV6-4 to TRBJ1-2, with 9 bases lining up with TRBD1. J lost 4 bases, V lost 3 bases, and 6 bases had no gene match. The CDR3 is made up of 15 amino acids. Germline V gene lookup returns CDR1 MRHNA and CDR2 SNTAGT. The CDR3 reads CASSEEQGAGYGYTF. CDR3 nucleotides: TGTGCCAGCAGTGAGGAACAGGGGGCAGGCTATGGCTACACCTTC.

The gene calls are TRBV7-2 and TRBJ2-3, with D possibly being TRBD1 (6 bases). Per the germline V gene, CDR1 is SGHTA and CDR2 is FQGNSA. V dropped 6 bases and J dropped 0 bases, with 19 bases sitting between them. This CDR3 comprises 17 residues. The CDR3 DNA sequence: TGTGCCAGCAGGCACTACAGGGTGTCTAGAAGCACAGATACGCAGTATTTT. Its translation is CASRHYRVSRSTDTQYF.

The rearrangement joins TRBV7-2 to TRBJ1-1; the match to TRBD1 covers 8 bases. After removal of 5 bases from V and 4 bases from J, the junction contained 9 bases not matched to a gene. This CDR3 spans 15 amino acids. Germline lookup yields CDR1 SGHTA and CDR2 FQGNSA. The CDR3 bases are TGTGCCAGCAGCCCCCAGGGGGCGCGGAGCACTGAAGCTTTCTTT. It encodes CASSPQGARSTEAFF.

A word on this clone: The same CDR3 can be traced to other DNA sequences in this sample. This chain joins TRBV9 and TRBJ1-6; tentatively, D is TRBD1 (5 bases). Trimming left V 0 bases short and J 5 bases short, with 6 bases between. Germline V gene sequence: CDR1 SGDLS, CDR2 YYNGEE. CDR3 length: 14 residues. CDR3 in amino acids: CASSVGGDNSPLHF. The CDR3 nucleotides are TGTGCCAGCAGCGTAGGGGGCGATAATTCACCCCTCCACTTT.

This sequence joins TRBV6-5 and TRBJ1-2; no firm D call. Looked up from germline, CDR1 is MNHEY and CDR2 is SVGAGI. The CDR3 runs to 13 residues. V lost 2 bases and J lost 8, with 12 bases in between. CDR3 DNA: TGTGCCAGCAGTTACGGTCCGGGGATGGGCTACACCTTC. It translates to CASSYGPGMGYTF.

The J gene is TRBJ1-2, the V gene TRBV30, with 9 bases lining up with TRBD1. The CDR3 length is 13 residues. CDR1 is GTSNPN, CDR2 SVGIG, per germline (reference sequence). V gave up 8 bases and J gave up 0 bases; unmatched junction bases: 4. The CDR3 DNA is TGTGCCGGGGGGACAGGGACTAACTATGGCTACACCTTC. It encodes CAGGTGTNYGYTF.

The gene calls are TRBV12-3 or TRBV12-4 and TRBJ2-7, with D possibly matching TRBD1 (5 bases). The CDR3 is 13 amino acids. The germline V and J ends were trimmed by 3 bases and 2 bases, with 8 bases remaining between them. CDR3 loop: CASSFAGTYEQYF. In nucleotides, the CDR3 is TGTGCCAGCAGTTTCGCAGGGACCTACGAGCAGTACTTC.

This rearrangement joins TRBV10-3 to TRBJ1-1; perhaps TRBD1 as D (6 bases). Germline V gene sequence: CDR1 ENHRY, CDR2 SYGVKD. The CDR3 has 15 residues. V lost 2 bases and J 1 base, leaving 11 bases between the germline ends. The DNA for the CDR3 is TGTGCCATCAGTGAGGGTAGGGGGGGGAACACTGAAGCTTTCTTT. It encodes CAISEGRGGNTEAFF.

The gene calls are TRBV6-2 or TRBV6-3 and TRBJ2-5; no clear D gene. There are 13 residues in the CDR3. The germline V gene has CDR1 MNHEY and CDR2 SVGEGT. V lost 2 bases, J lost 6 bases, and 10 bases lay in between. The CDR3 reads CASSYEARQTQYF. CDR3 coding DNA: TGTGCCAGCAGTTACGAGGCGAGACAGACCCAGTACTTC.

This clone was counted between two and nine times. This chain uses TRBV7-9 with TRBJ1-3; weak D call: TRBD1 (5 bases). In germline, CDR1 is SEHNR, CDR2 FQNEAQ (reference sequence). The CDR3 totals 14 residues. Trimming removed 7 bases at V and 0 bases at J, with 10 bases between. CDR3 sequence: CASTMGGSGNTIYF. The DNA for the CDR3 is TGTGCCAGCACCATGGGGGGCTCTGGAAACACCATATATTTT.

V usage is TRBV18 and J usage is TRBJ1-1; 8 nucleotides line up with TRBD1. The CDR3 contains 18 residues. The junction had 15 bases not matched to a gene; V was cut back by 6 bases and J by 0 bases. Germline CDR1 KGHSH, CDR2 LQKENI. This CDR3 reads CASSRTRQGPPLNTEAFF. The CDR3 DNA reads TGTGCCAGCTCCCGCACAAGACAGGGGCCGCCACTGAACACTGAAGCTTTCTTT. The whole variable domain, filled in from reference TRBV18 and TRBJ1-1, reads NAGVMQNPRHLVRRRGQEARLRCSPMKGHSHVYWYRQLPEEGLKFMVYLQKENIIDESGMPKERFSAEFPKEGPSILRIQQVVRGDSAAYFCASSRTRQGPPLNTEAFFGQGTRLTVV.

As regards this clone: This CDR3 is also generated by other DNA sequences in the sample. CDR3 nucleotide sequence: TGCGCCAGCAGCTTGGGACAGGGCGACTATGGCTACACCTTC. Translation: CASSLGQGDYGYTF. The rearrangement uses TRBV5-1 and TRBJ1-2, with 7 bases that match TRBD1. With 0 bases clipped from V and 3 bases from J, the junction kept 2 bases outside the gene matches. This CDR3 spans 14 amino acids. Germline V gene sequence: CDR1 SGHRS, CDR2 YFSETQ.